Sequencing of this T cell receptor (beta chain) was carried out in a study of blood T cells in healthy people across ages. The study, taken as a whole, reports: It was held that diversity estimates obtained from one million T cells represented underestimates.

A second PCR, run for roughly 7 to 11 cycles, used a sample-barcoded 5' primer plus a J-beta primer mix. A 12-random-nucleotide template-switch adaptor tagged each cDNA molecule. TCRdb ran MiXCR on the 5' RACE reads and lists one entry per CDR3 protein. The sample contains approximately 670,000 distinct CDR3 sequences, approximately 40% of which appear only once. Losses at the gene ends were 3 bases for V and 1 base for J; bases not matched to a gene: 14. CDR3 length equals 17 residues. CDR1 DFQATT and CDR2 SNEGSKA come from the germline V gene (reference sequence). The sample holds a few counts of this clonotype. What it recognizes is unknown. Isolation recovered at least 6 million PBMCs from every sample.

The sequencing input was blood. This sequence was found in a man aged 80 or over in good health. V gene TRBV20-1 combines with J gene TRBJ2-7; 8 bases fit TRBD2. This chain's CDR3 is CSASPTSGTRQSYEQYF. In DNA form, the CDR3 reads TGCAGTGCTAGCCCCACTAGCGGAACGCGCCAATCCTACGAGCAGTACTTC.